This TCR beta chain was recorded in a study of early T cells in non-severe SARS-CoV-2 infection. Study-level background: Chains stayed unpaired after sequencing of bulk RNA from unsorted whole blood.

Individual cDNA molecules received unique molecular identifiers. TCRdb reanalysed the 5' RACE reads using MiXCR and keeps one entry per CDR3 protein. Of approximately 28,000 distinct CDR3 sequences in the sample, less than 6.5% were seen once. After removal of 4 bases from V and 7 bases from J, the junction contained 14 bases not matched to a gene. Germline V gene lookup returns CDR1 SGHNT and CDR2 YYREEE (reference sequence). The CDR3 has 16 residues. On this clonotype: No antigen is known for it.

Study-wide findings and caveats: The matching step, a VDJdb search, favored anti-spike CD8 responses and missed private and CD4 specificities.

This sequence originates from an adult who was a healthcare worker with PCR-confirmed SARS-CoV-2 infection or an uninfected control (not recorded which). This chain joins TRBV5-4 and TRBJ2-7, with 10 bases fitting TRBD2. The sequenced sample was whole blood, obtained at baseline. The CDR3 DNA reads as TGTGCCAGCAGCCCCCAGGTTGCTAGCGGGGGCGGGGAGCAGTACTTC. Translating it yields CASSPQVASGGGEQYF.